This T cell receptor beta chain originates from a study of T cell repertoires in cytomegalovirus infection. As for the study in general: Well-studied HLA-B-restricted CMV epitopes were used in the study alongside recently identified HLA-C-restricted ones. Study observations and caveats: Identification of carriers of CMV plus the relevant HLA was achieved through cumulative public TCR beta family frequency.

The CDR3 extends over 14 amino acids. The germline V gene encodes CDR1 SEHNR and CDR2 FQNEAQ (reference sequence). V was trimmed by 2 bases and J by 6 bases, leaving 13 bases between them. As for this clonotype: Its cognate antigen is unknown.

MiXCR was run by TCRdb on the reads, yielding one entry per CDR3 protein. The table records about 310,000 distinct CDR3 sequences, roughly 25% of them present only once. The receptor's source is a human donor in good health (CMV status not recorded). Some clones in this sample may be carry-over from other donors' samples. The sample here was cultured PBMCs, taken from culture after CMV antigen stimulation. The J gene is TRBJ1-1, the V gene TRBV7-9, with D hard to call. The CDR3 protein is CASSLIRESAEAFF. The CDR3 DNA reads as TGTGCCAGCAGCTTAATAAGGGAATCTGCTGAAGCTTTCTTT.